The 27 T cell receptor beta chains below were found in one sample sequenced in a study of CD8+ T cells in alopecia areata. Extracted from the samples, RNA was reverse transcribed into cDNA to serve as the sequencing template. Only in-frame clones appear in the TCRdb table, and some are missing; sequencing was by immunoSEQ multiplex PCR. Of roughly 130,000 clones in the sample, 58% are singletons; the top ten hold 4.5%. The sequences come from CD4+ T cells sorted from blood, collected at week 0. The receptors come from a human donor with alopecia areata.

The V gene is TRBV30, the J gene TRBJ2-6, with TRBD1 identical over 10 bases. Germline lookup yields CDR1 GTSNPN and CDR2 SVGIG (reference sequence). The CDR3 is 16 residues long. Losses at the gene ends were 3 bases for V and 2 bases for J; bases not matched to a gene: 4. The CDR3 nucleotides are TGTGCCTGGAGCGGACAGGGGGGCACTGGGGCCAACGTCCTGACTTTC. The encoded protein is CAWSGQGGTGANVLTF.

DNA for the CDR3: TGTGCCAGCAGCTTCGACAGGGGGCTGCAGCCCCAGCATTTT. This translates into CASSFDRGLQPQHF. The gene calls are TRBV6-5 and TRBJ1-5, with TRBD1 identical over 10 bases. The CDR3 contains 14 residues. Germline CDR1 and CDR2: MNHEY and SVGAGI. V lost 6 bases to trimming and J lost 7 bases; unmatched junction nucleotides: 6.

The chain carries TRBV9 and TRBJ2-7, with 7 bases lining up with TRBD1. V was clipped by 0 bases and J by 1 base; unmatched bases: 7. CDR1 is SGDLS and CDR2 is YYNGEE in the germline V gene. The CDR3 has 16 amino acids. The CDR3 bases are TGTGCCAGCAGCGTAGGGGGGACAGCCTTGTCCTACGAGCAGTACTTC. Protein: CASSVGGTALSYEQYF.

This clone turned up a few times. The chain recombines TRBV5-1 with TRBJ2-7; the match to TRBD2 covers 10 bases. The CDR3 totals 15 residues. After removal of 5 bases from V and 2 bases from J, the junction contained 7 bases not matched to a gene. In germline, CDR1 is SGHRS, CDR2 YFSETQ. CDR3 sequence reads: CASSATSGNTYEQYF. The CDR3 DNA is TGCGCCAGCAGTGCAACTAGCGGGAACACCTACGAGCAGTACTTC. Together with reference TRBV5-1 and TRBJ2-7, the CDR3 gives the full variable domain: KAGVTQTPRYLIKTRGQQVTLSCSPISGHRSVSWYQQTPGQGLQFLFEYFSETQRNKGNFPGRFSGRQFSNSRSEMNVSTLELGDSALYLCASSATSGNTYEQYFGPGTRLTVT.

The chain combines TRBV2 with TRBJ2-3, with D perhaps given as TRBD1 or TRBD2 (6 bases each). The V and J ends lost 6 bases and 2 bases respectively, with 9 bases between them. The CDR3 is 13 residues long. Germline V gene data show CDR1 as SNHLY and CDR2 as FYNNEI. CDR3 in amino acids: CASSRGPTDTQYF. The CDR3 DNA reads as TGTGCCAGCAGCCGGGGGCCCACAGATACGCAGTATTTT.

J is TRBJ2-7 and V is TRBV6-5, with 7 bases identical to TRBD2. From germline, CDR1 is MNHEY and CDR2 SVGAGI. J lost 0 bases, V lost 2 bases, and 4 bases had no gene match. The CDR3 runs 15 residues. For the CDR3, the DNA is TGTGCCAGCAGTTACAAGCGGGGATACTCCTACGAGCAGTACTTC. Translating it yields CASSYKRGYSYEQYF.

The gene calls are TRBV19 and TRBJ1-1, with D unclear. Germline V gives CDR1 LNHDA, CDR2 SQIVND (reference sequence). V was trimmed by 3 bases and J by 4 bases, leaving 9 bases between them. This CDR3 region has 13 residues. CDR3 amino acids: CASSILGGTEAFF. The DNA for the CDR3 is TGTGCCAGTAGTATCTTAGGAGGCACTGAAGCTTTCTTT.

The CDR3 loop is CAWERLSTDGEQYF. The CDR3 DNA follows: TGTGCCTGGGAACGACTGTCCACGGACGGGGAGCAGTACTTC. This rearrangement joins TRBV30 to TRBJ2-7; D ambiguous. The CDR3 totals 14 residues. V lost 5 bases, J lost 7 bases, and 21 bases lay in between. Germline loops: CDR1 GTSNPN, CDR2 SVGIG (reference sequence).

The chain has TRBV5-1 and TRBJ1-2; D not certain. This CDR3 region has 13 residues. The V gene lost 8 bases and the J gene lost 9 bases, with 20 bases spanning the gap. The V gene's germline CDR1 is SGHRS and CDR2 YFSETQ. The CDR3 DNA sequence: TGCGCCAGACCAAGGTTAACTAAGGCTCGCTACACCTTC. Translation gives CARPRLTKARYTF.

The chain employs TRBV5-4 and TRBJ1-2, with D hard to call. The CDR3 has 13 residues. Germline-derived CDR1 and CDR2 are SGHNT and YYREEE (reference sequence). V lost 4 bases to trimming and J lost 4 bases, with 11 bases between them. Written as DNA, the CDR3 is TGTGCCAGCAGCCCCCCCGAAGGCTATGGCTACACCTTC. It is translated as CASSPPEGYGYTF.

The chain uses TRBV19 and TRBJ2-7; TRBD2 might be the D (6 bases). V lost 5 bases and J 0 bases, leaving 8 bases between the germline ends. Per the germline V gene, CDR1 is LNHDA and CDR2 is SQIVND (reference sequence). The CDR3 loop spans 13 amino acids. CDR3 sequence: CASSGGISYEQYF. CDR3 DNA sequence: TGTGCCAGTAGTGGCGGGATCTCCTACGAGCAGTACTTC. Using reference TRBV19 and TRBJ2-7 for the parts outside the CDR3, the full variable domain is DGGITQSPKYLFRKEGQNVTLSCEQNLNHDAMYWYRQDPGQGLRLIYYSQIVNDFQKGDIAEGYSVSREKKESFPLTVTSAQKNPTAFYLCASSGGISYEQYFGPGTRLTVT.

The gene calls are TRBV19 and TRBJ1-5; 8 nucleotides match TRBD1. J gave up 2 bases and V 7 bases, and 7 bases lay outside the gene matches. The CDR3 is made up of 15 amino acids. Looked up from germline, CDR1 is LNHDA and CDR2 is SQIVND (reference sequence). The CDR3 DNA reads TGTGCCAGTACCACGGACAGGGAGGGCAATCAGCCCCAGCATTTT. Translated: CASTTDREGNQPQHF.

This chain connects TRBV7-7 to TRBJ2-5; TRBD1 matches at 9 bases. Trimming cost V 1 base and J 4 bases; bases outside gene matches: 4. The CDR3 contains 15 residues. The V gene's germline CDR1 is SSHAT and CDR2 FNYEAQ (reference sequence). Here the CDR3 DNA reads TGTGCCAGCAGCTTAGGAGCGACAGGGGGAGAGACCCAGTACTTC. Its translation is CASSLGATGGETQYF.

The CDR3 DNA reads as TGTGCCAGCAGCTCGCTCTACGAGCAGTACTTC. Translating it yields CASSSLYEQYF. The V gene is TRBV28, the J gene TRBJ2-7, with D uncertain. V was cut by 6 bases and J by 3 bases, with 6 bases left in between. The CDR3 is made up of 11 amino acids. The germline V gene has CDR1 MDHEN and CDR2 SYDVKM.

A few counts support this clone. The J gene is TRBJ1-4, the V gene TRBV29-1; D is possibly TRBD1 (6 bases). Germline CDR1 reads SQVTM; CDR2 reads ANQGSEA. Trimming removed 3 bases from V and 7 bases from J, with 12 bases in between. The CDR3 extends over 13 amino acids. CDR3 sequence reads: CSVDGGKGEKLFF. The DNA of the CDR3 is TGCAGCGTTGACGGGGGCAAGGGTGAAAAACTGTTTTTT. The full variable domain, with the rest looked up from reference TRBV29-1 and TRBJ1-4, is SAVISQKPSRDICQRGTSLTIQCQVDSQVTMMFWYRQQPGQSLTLIATANQGSEATYESGFVIDKFPISRPNLTFSTLTVSNMSPEDSSIYLCSVDGGKGEKLFFGSGTQLSVL.

Concerning this clone: The sample holds other DNA sequences that translate to the same CDR3. The rearrangement uses TRBV2 and TRBJ1-5; 7 bases align to TRBD1. There are 15 residues in the CDR3. The J segment lost 4 bases and the V segment lost 6 bases, leaving 9 bases of the junction unmatched. Germline CDR1 is SNHLY and CDR2 is FYNNEI. This CDR3 is CASSSRQGSNQPQHF. The CDR3 coding sequence is TGTGCCAGCAGCAGTCGACAGGGAAGTAATCAGCCCCAGCATTTT. The variable domain in full, with the rest retrieved from reference TRBV2 and TRBJ1-5, is EPEVTQTPSHQVTQMGQEVILRCVPISNHLYFYWYRQILGQKVEFLVSFYNNEISEKSEIFDDQFSVERPDGSNFTLKIRSTKLEDSAMYFCASSSRQGSNQPQHFGDGTRLSIL.

This sequence joins TRBV2 and TRBJ1-1, with D hard to call. With 1 base removed from V and 8 bases from J, the gap between germline ends came to 11 bases. The germline CDR1 and CDR2 sequences are SNHLY and FYNNEI. The CDR3 runs 13 residues. The CDR3 region has the DNA TGTGCCAGCAGTGAAGAAATGTCTTCCGAAGCTTTCTTT. It is translated as CASSEEMSSEAFF. Complete variable domain (other parts from reference TRBV2 and TRBJ1-1): EPEVTQTPSHQVTQMGQEVILRCVPISNHLYFYWYRQILGQKVEFLVSFYNNEISEKSEIFDDQFSVERPDGSNFTLKIRSTKLEDSAMYFCASSEEMSSEAFFGQGTRLTVV.

The gene calls are TRBV6-6 and TRBJ1-1; no definite D call. Germline assignment: CDR1 MNHNY and CDR2 SVGAGI (reference sequence). This CDR3 is 14 amino acids long. V was shortened by 0 bases and J by 6 bases, with 11 bases between the two germline ends. CDR3 region: CASSYSMWGSEAFF. CDR3 nucleotide sequence: TGTGCCAGCAGTTACTCGATGTGGGGATCTGAAGCTTTCTTT.

The chain joins TRBV5-6 to TRBJ2-5; a possible D gene is TRBD1 (6 bases). This CDR3 is built from 15 residues. Trimming stripped 6 bases from V and 4 bases from J, with 19 bases between. Germline CDR1 reads SGHDT; CDR2 reads YYEEEE. CDR3 sequence (DNA): TGTGCCAGCACAAGATTATCTGGGGGCAGAGAGACCCAGTACTTC. The encoded protein is CASTRLSGGRETQYF. Looking up the rest from reference TRBV5-6 and TRBJ2-5 gives the full variable domain: DAGVTQSPTHLIKTRGQQVTLRCSPKSGHDTVSWYQQALGQGPQFIFQYYEEEERQRGNFPDRFSGHQFPNYSSELNVNALLLGDSALYLCASTRLSGGRETQYFGPGTRLLVL.

The chain uses TRBV7-2 and TRBJ2-1; 9 nucleotides align to TRBD2. Germline CDR1 SGHTA, CDR2 FQGNSA. Trimming removed 5 bases from V and 7 bases from J; junction bases left unmatched: 12. This CDR3 has 16 amino acids. Here the CDR3 reads CASSRDSSGAGNEQFF. The DNA for the CDR3 is TGTGCCAGCAGCCGTGACTCTAGCGGGGCTGGGAATGAGCAGTTCTTC. Full variable domain (missing parts from reference TRBV7-2 and TRBJ2-1): GAGVSQSPSNKVTEKGKDVELRCDPISGHTALYWYRQSLGQGLEFLIYFQGNSAPDKSGLPSDRFSAERTGGSVSTLTIQRTQQEDSAVYLCASSRDSSGAGNEQFFGPGTRLTVL.

This clone turned up a few times. The CDR3 is CASSLGTGDYSNQPQHF. In DNA form, the CDR3 reads TGTGCCAGCAGCTTGGGGACAGGGGATTATAGCAATCAGCCCCAGCATTTT. This chain links TRBV11-2 with TRBJ1-5, with TRBD1 matching over 10 bases. Germline CDR1 reads SGHAT; CDR2 reads FQNNGV. The CDR3 is 17 residues long. V lost 3 bases to trimming and J lost 0 bases; unmatched junction nucleotides: 5.

This sequence joins TRBV7-2 and TRBJ2-2; tentative D call: TRBD2 (6 bases). Per the germline V gene, CDR1 is SGHTA and CDR2 is FQGNSA. CDR3 size: 14 residues. The V end lost 5 bases, the J end lost 3 bases, and 10 bases lay between the germline ends. The CDR3, as DNA: TGTGCCAGCAGCGCCCGGGGGTACACCGGGGAGCTGTTTTTT. The encoded protein is CASSARGYTGELFF.

The V call is TRBV6-5, the J call TRBJ1-2; 7 bases map to TRBD1. Germline CDR1 MNHEY, CDR2 SVGAGI. Trimming removed 6 bases from V and 3 bases from J; junction bases left unmatched: 7. This CDR3 comprises 14 residues. CDR3 amino acids: CASRQSGGDYGYTF. The CDR3 bases are TGTGCCAGCAGGCAGTCAGGGGGGGACTATGGCTACACCTTC.

The chain employs TRBV2 and TRBJ2-6; 8 bases are a match to TRBD1. Germline V gene data show CDR1 as SNHLY and CDR2 as FYNNEI. J gave up 2 bases and V 4 bases, and 10 bases lay outside the gene matches. The CDR3 length is 18 residues. The CDR3 region is CASSVGGTGAAGANVLTF. Here the CDR3 DNA reads TGTGCCAGCAGTGTAGGGGGGACAGGTGCAGCTGGGGCCAACGTCCTGACTTTC.

This chain connects TRBV18 to TRBJ2-3, with D possibly matching TRBD1 (5 bases). Between the trimmed V and J ends, which lost 5 bases and 2 bases, there was a span of 14 bases. The CDR3 has 15 residues. CDR1 is KGHSH and CDR2 is LQKENI in the germline V gene. As DNA, the CDR3 is TGTGCCAGCTCAGAAGGGGCAGAGCCCACAGATACGCAGTATTTT. This gives the protein CASSEGAEPTDTQYF.

The chain is built from TRBV5-5 and TRBJ2-1; 7 positions agree with TRBD2. This CDR3 has 15 residues. The germline gives CDR1 SGHKS, CDR2 YYEKEE (reference sequence). With 5 bases clipped from V and 3 bases from J, the junction kept 8 bases outside the gene matches. The CDR3 DNA reads TGTGCCAGCAGTCCACCCCCGGGGGGCTACAATGAGCAGTTCTTC. It encodes CASSPPPGGYNEQFF.

The gene calls are TRBV4-2 and TRBJ1-1; D unresolved. This CDR3 region has 15 residues. Trimming removed 0 bases from V and 5 bases from J, with 13 bases in between. The germline V gene has CDR1 LGHNA and CDR2 YNFKEQ. The CDR3 sequence: CASSQDLVWGTEAFF. CDR3 nucleotides: TGTGCCAGCAGCCAAGACCTGGTATGGGGTACTGAAGCTTTCTTT.